A selection of T cell receptor beta chains follows, all from one sample in a study of T-cell reconstitution after alpha-beta-depleted transplantation in children. TCRdb processed the PCR reads anew with MiXCR; each CDR3 protein has one entry. The sample includes around 200,000 distinct CDR3 sequences, 11% of them seen just once. Sequenced material: PBMCs, taken before TCRalphabeta/CD19-depleted stem cell transplant. These receptors were obtained from a child in the first two years of life with acute myeloid leukemia, due to receive a stem cell transplant. Each CDR3 is given without its conserved first and last residue. Expanded clones are given a class, and other clones once, few, many or no size at all.

j_gene: TRBJ2-2
len: 10
v_gene: TRBV12-3/TRBV12-4
abundance: many
CDR3aa: ASGTGGGELF

j_gene: TRBJ2-3
len: 15
v_gene: TRBV5-1
abundance: many
CDR3aa: ASSLPTPSREADTQY

j_gene: TRBJ1-5
len: 11
v_gene: TRBV11-2
abundance: many
CDR3aa: ASSPSPNQPQH

j_gene: TRBJ2-3
len: 12
v_gene: TRBV2
abundance: many
CDR3aa: ASSGHRIGDTQY

j_gene: TRBJ1-5
len: 12
v_gene: TRBV27
abundance: many
CDR3aa: ASSSQWGNQPQH

j_gene: TRBJ2-7
len: 11
v_gene: TRBV23-1
abundance: few
CDR3aa: ASFGLDSYEQY

j_gene: TRBJ1-2
len: 12
v_gene: TRBV5-4
abundance: once
CDR3aa: AMGLGDRFYGYT

j_gene: TRBJ1-2
len: 11
v_gene: TRBV7-8
abundance: NA
CDR3aa: ASSLEWGYGDT

j_gene: TRBJ1-3
len: 11
v_gene: TRBV12-3/TRBV12-4
abundance: many
CDR3aa: ASSFYEKNTIY

j_gene: TRBJ2-1
len: 15
v_gene: TRBV12-3/TRBV12-4
abundance: many
CDR3aa: ASTRSIAGGLYNEQF

j_gene: TRBJ2-7
len: 9
v_gene: TRBV20-1
abundance: many
CDR3aa: SAGISYEQY

j_gene: TRBJ2-7
len: 13
v_gene: TRBV5-5
abundance: many
CDR3aa: ASSLERTSLYEQY

j_gene: TRBJ2-4
len: 12
v_gene: TRBV20-1
abundance: many
CDR3aa: SARAGQGRDIQY

j_gene: TRBJ1-4
len: 11
v_gene: TRBV7-2
abundance: many
CDR3aa: ASSLAGNEKLF

j_gene: TRBJ2-7
len: 11
v_gene: TRBV5-1
abundance: many
CDR3aa: ASSLTVTYEQY

j_gene: TRBJ2-3
len: 12
v_gene: TRBV3-1
abundance: many
CDR3aa: ASSPSTTADTQY

j_gene: TRBJ2-1
len: 13
v_gene: TRBV20-1
abundance: many
CDR3aa: SARDLLAGNNEQF

j_gene: TRBJ1-3
len: 10
v_gene: TRBV7-2
abundance: many
CDR3aa: ASRYQGNTIY

j_gene: TRBJ2-2
len: 13
v_gene: TRBV9
abundance: many
CDR3aa: ASSVAGANTGELF

j_gene: TRBJ2-1
len: 9
v_gene: TRBV6-4
abundance: many
CDR3aa: ASSPWGEQF

j_gene: TRBJ2-5
len: 8
v_gene: TRBV18
abundance: many
CDR3aa: ASAPKTQY

j_gene: TRBJ2-7
len: 13
v_gene: TRBV28
abundance: many
CDR3aa: ASSYRLAGDYEQY

j_gene: TRBJ2-2
len: 12
v_gene: TRBV19
abundance: many
CDR3aa: ASSMGQGAGELF

j_gene: TRBJ2-7
len: 12
v_gene: TRBV4-2
abundance: many
CDR3aa: ASSPPGGLDEQY

j_gene: TRBJ2-1
len: 12
v_gene: TRBV12-3/TRBV12-4
abundance: many
CDR3aa: ASPQKSSYNEQF

j_gene: TRBJ1-2
len: 15
v_gene: TRBV6-5
abundance: many
CDR3aa: ASSSRPGQGPSYGYT

j_gene: TRBJ2-5
len: 13
v_gene: TRBV7-3
abundance: NA
CDR3aa: ASSLGEGHQETQY

j_gene: TRBJ2-6
len: 17
v_gene: TRBV5-1
abundance: NA
CDR3aa: ASSLPGTGLKPGANVLT

j_gene: TRBJ2-1
len: 12
v_gene: TRBV12-3/TRBV12-4
abundance: many
CDR3aa: ASRGTSGGLEQF

j_gene: TRBJ2-2
len: 11
v_gene: TRBV5-1
abundance: few
CDR3aa: ASTRANTGELF

j_gene: TRBJ1-5
len: 13
v_gene: TRBV3-1
abundance: many
CDR3aa: ASSQGDRVLGPQH

j_gene: TRBJ1-1
len: 13
v_gene: TRBV29-1
abundance: many
CDR3aa: SVEDPRGWGTEAF

j_gene: TRBJ2-7
len: 13
v_gene: TRBV4-3
abundance: many
CDR3aa: ASSQGPSEAYEQY

j_gene: TRBJ1-1
len: 12
v_gene: TRBV7-3
abundance: many
CDR3aa: ASSPGQGVSEAF

j_gene: TRBJ2-1
len: 12
v_gene: TRBV7-3
abundance: NA
CDR3aa: ASLSAGENNEQF

j_gene: TRBJ2-1
len: 13
v_gene: TRBV14
abundance: many
CDR3aa: ASSQESGGFNEQF

j_gene: TRBJ2-2
len: 13
v_gene: TRBV6-2/TRBV6-3
abundance: many
CDR3aa: ASSSGLESSGELF

j_gene: TRBJ2-1
len: 11
v_gene: TRBV28
abundance: NA
CDR3aa: ASRTGGHNEQF

j_gene: TRBJ2-5
len: 16
v_gene: TRBV19
abundance: NA
CDR3aa: ASSITGTSGGSQETQY

j_gene: TRBJ1-2
len: 14
v_gene: TRBV12-3/TRBV12-4
abundance: NA
CDR3aa: ASSLKQLLGLYGYT

j_gene: TRBJ2-3
len: 9
v_gene: TRBV18
abundance: many
CDR3aa: ASSPTDTQY

j_gene: TRBJ2-1
len: 10
v_gene: TRBV6-2/TRBV6-3
abundance: NA
CDR3aa: ASRPPGIEQF

j_gene: TRBJ1-3
len: 11
v_gene: TRBV6-6
abundance: many
CDR3aa: ASSPLWEGTIY

j_gene: TRBJ2-1
len: 13
v_gene: TRBV23-1
abundance: NA
CDR3aa: ASSQSGLVTNEQF

j_gene: TRBJ2-7
len: 10
v_gene: TRBV7-2
abundance: many
CDR3aa: ASGQVKYEQY

j_gene: TRBJ1-2
len: 9
v_gene: TRBV7-9
abundance: NA
CDR3aa: ASSLFEGYT

j_gene: TRBJ2-7
len: 10
v_gene: TRBV2
abundance: NA
CDR3aa: ASSQQGTEQY

j_gene: TRBJ2-2
len: 14
v_gene: TRBV5-1
abundance: NA
CDR3aa: ASSLDNRGTPGELF

j_gene: TRBJ1-2
len: 13
v_gene: TRBV4-3
abundance: many
CDR3aa: ASSQVAGLGYGYT

j_gene: TRBJ2-3
len: 13
v_gene: TRBV5-5
abundance: many
CDR3aa: ASSRTVLRTDTQY

j_gene: TRBJ2-1
len: 13
v_gene: TRBV4-2
abundance: NA
CDR3aa: ASSRLADYDNEQF

j_gene: TRBJ2-6
len: 11
v_gene: TRBV3-1
abundance: few
CDR3aa: ASSQGDTNVLT